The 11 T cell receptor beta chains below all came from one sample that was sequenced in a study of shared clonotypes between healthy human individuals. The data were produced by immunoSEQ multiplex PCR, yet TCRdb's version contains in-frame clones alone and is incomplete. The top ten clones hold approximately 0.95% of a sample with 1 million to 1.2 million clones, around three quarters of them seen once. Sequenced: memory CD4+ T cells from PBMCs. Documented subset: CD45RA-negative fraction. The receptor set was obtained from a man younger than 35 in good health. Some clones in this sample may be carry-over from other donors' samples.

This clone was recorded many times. The CDR3 DNA is TGCAGCGTTTCCATGGGACAGGGGATGAACACTGAAGCTTTCTTT. Translation: CSVSMGQGMNTEAFF. The chain couples TRBV29-1 to TRBJ1-1, with TRBD1 identical over 10 bases. CDR3 length: 15 residues. The V and J ends lost 5 bases and 0 bases, in that order; junction bases with no gene match: 6. The germline CDR1 and CDR2 sequences are SQVTM and ANQGSEA. Full variable domain (missing parts from reference TRBV29-1 and TRBJ1-1): SAVISQKPSRDICQRGTSLTIQCQVDSQVTMMFWYRQQPGQSLTLIATANQGSEATYESGFVIDKFPISRPNLTFSTLTVSNMSPEDSSIYLCSVSMGQGMNTEAFFGQGTRLTVV.

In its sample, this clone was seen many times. The DNA of the CDR3 is TGTGCCTGGAGTGTTCTGGCAAGCAATCAGCCCCAGCATTTT. Protein sequence: CAWSVLASNQPQHF. The V call is TRBV30, the J call TRBJ1-5; no clear D gene. The CDR3 runs to 14 residues. V lost 0 bases to trimming and J lost 1 base, with 7 bases between them. The germline gives CDR1 GTSNPN, CDR2 SVGIG (reference sequence).

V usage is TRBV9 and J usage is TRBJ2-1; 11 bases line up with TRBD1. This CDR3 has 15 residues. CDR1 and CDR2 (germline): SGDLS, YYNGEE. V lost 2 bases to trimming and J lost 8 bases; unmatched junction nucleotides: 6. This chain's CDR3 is CASSVGTGGMDEQFF. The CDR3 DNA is TGTGCCAGCAGCGTCGGGACAGGGGGTATGGATGAGCAGTTCTTC.

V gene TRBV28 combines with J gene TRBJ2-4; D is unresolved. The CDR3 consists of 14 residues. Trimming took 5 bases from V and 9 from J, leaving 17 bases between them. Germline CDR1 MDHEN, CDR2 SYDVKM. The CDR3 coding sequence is TGTGCCAGCAGTCCCCGGGCGCGAATTGCCATTCAGTACTTC. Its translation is CASSPRARIAIQYF.

In nucleotides, the CDR3 is TGTGCCAGCAGTTTACACGGGACAGGGTTTGATGGCTACACCTTC. Its translation is CASSLHGTGFDGYTF. The gene calls are TRBV28 and TRBJ1-2; 9 bases align to TRBD1. This CDR3 is built from 15 residues. From germline, CDR1 is MDHEN and CDR2 SYDVKM. Unmatched junction bases numbered 7, after V lost 2 bases and J lost 6 bases.

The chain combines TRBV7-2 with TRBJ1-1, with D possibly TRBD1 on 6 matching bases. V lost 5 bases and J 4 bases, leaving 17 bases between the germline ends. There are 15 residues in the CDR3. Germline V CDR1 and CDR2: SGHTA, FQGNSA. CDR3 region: CASSQGPGGGTEAFF. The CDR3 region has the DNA TGTGCCAGCAGCCAAGGACCCGGGGGCGGCACTGAAGCTTTCTTT.

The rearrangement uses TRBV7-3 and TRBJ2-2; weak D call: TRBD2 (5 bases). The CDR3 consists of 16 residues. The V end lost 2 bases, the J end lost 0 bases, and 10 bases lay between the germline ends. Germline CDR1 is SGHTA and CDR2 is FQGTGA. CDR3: CASSLQSSPNTGELFF. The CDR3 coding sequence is TGTGCCAGCAGCTTACAGTCTAGCCCGAACACCGGGGAGCTGTTTTTT.

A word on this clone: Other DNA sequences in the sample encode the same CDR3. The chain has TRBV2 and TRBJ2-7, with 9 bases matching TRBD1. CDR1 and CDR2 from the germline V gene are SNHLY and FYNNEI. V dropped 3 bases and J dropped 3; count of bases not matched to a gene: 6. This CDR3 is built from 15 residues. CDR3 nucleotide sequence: TGTGCCAGCAGTGAGGGAGGGACAGGGAGCTACGAGCAGTACTTC. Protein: CASSEGGTGSYEQYF.

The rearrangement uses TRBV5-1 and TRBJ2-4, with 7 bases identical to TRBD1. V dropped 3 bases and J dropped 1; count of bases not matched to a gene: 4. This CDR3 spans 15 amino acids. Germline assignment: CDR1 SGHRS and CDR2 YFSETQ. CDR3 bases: TGCGCCAGCAGCTCCCCGGACAGGGCCAAAAACATTCAGTACTTC. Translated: CASSSPDRAKNIQYF.

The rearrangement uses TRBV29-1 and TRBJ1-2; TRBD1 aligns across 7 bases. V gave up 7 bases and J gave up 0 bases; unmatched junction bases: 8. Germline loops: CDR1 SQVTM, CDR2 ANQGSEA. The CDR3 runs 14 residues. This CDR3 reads CSATGQKTNYGYTF. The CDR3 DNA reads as TGCAGCGCTACGGGACAGAAGACTAACTATGGCTACACCTTC. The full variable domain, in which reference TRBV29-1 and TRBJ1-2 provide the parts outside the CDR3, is SAVISQKPSRDICQRGTSLTIQCQVDSQVTMMFWYRQQPGQSLTLIATANQGSEATYESGFVIDKFPISRPNLTFSTLTVSNMSPEDSSIYLCSATGQKTNYGYTFGSGTRLTVV.

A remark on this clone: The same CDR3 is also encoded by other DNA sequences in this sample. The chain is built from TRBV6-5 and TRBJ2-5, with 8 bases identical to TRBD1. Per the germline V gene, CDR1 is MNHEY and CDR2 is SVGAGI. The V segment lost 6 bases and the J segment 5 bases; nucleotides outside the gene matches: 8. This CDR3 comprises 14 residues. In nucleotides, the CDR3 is TGTGCCAGCAGAACCCCAGGGGGCCAGGAGACCCAGTACTTC. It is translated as CASRTPGGQETQYF.